This entry concerns a single TCR beta chain. The sample comes from a study of blood T cell repertoires in COVID-19. Background on the study: Acute-phase and convalescent COVID-19 samples originated in the United States, Italy and Spain. The cDNA or gDNA used as material had been derived from T cells, B-cell-depleted T cells, or PBMCs.

Study processing details: It was from reference gene primer amplification that nucleated cell counts were estimated. Sequencing used immunoSEQ multiplex PCR; TCRdb keeps in-frame clones, though not all of them. Clone size and the V and J calls come from that table; the DNA yielded D and trimming. The sample carries about 150,000 clones, roughly nine tenths recorded once. Germline CDR1 and CDR2: SGHVS and FNYEAQ. V was shortened by 2 bases and J by 1 base, with 8 bases between the two germline ends. This CDR3 spans 14 amino acids. V and J are TRBV7-6 and TRBJ2-5; D not certain. The sample was peripheral blood. The clonotype originates from a woman aged 70-85 years with acute or convalescent COVID-19. CDR3 coding DNA: TGTGCCAGCAGCTTATCTGGGCTCCAAGAGACCCAGTACTTC. Protein product: CASSLSGLQETQYF.